The rows below give T cell receptor beta chains drawn from one sample of a study of cytomegalovirus exposure and HLA in healthy donors. Data came from immunoSEQ multiplex PCR; TCRdb stores just in-frame clones and leaves some out. The sample has around 100,000 clones, around four fifths seen once; the top ten hold around 3.6%. Sequencing was done on a sample of PBMCs. All receptors come from a female donor in good health and CMV-seropositive. Both conserved end residues are part of each CDR3. A D gene is named only where the DNA matches it firmly. A row's size may be missing; if present it is once, few, many or a size class.

d_call j_call clone_size v_call cdr3_nt cdr3_aa
. TRBJ2-2 . TRBV7-7 TGTGCTAGCAGCTTATCGGCTTTCGGCAACACCGGGGAGCTGCTTTTT CASSLSAFGNTGELLF
. TRBJ2-1 . TRBV6-4 TGTGCCAGCAGTTCTTTGGAGGGGATCAATGAGCAGTTCTTC CASSSLEGINEQFF
TRBD2 TRBJ2-3 . TRBV4-2 TGTGCCAGCAGCCAAGATCCTAGCGGGAGTGTGATAGATACGCAGTATTTT CASSQDPSGSVIDTQYF
. TRBJ1-6 . TRBV19 TGTGCCAGTAGTATAGTTGGCACAGTGAACAATTCACCCCTCCACTTT CASSIVGTVNNSPLHF
. TRBJ1-3 . TRBV12-2 TGTGCAAGTCGCATGATGGACAGGGTTACTGACACCATATATTTT CASRMMDRVTDTIYF
TRBD1 TRBJ1-2 . TRBV19 TGTGCCAGTAGTAGGGACAGGGGTGACTATGGCTACACCTTC CASSRDRGDYGYTF
. TRBJ1-1 . TRBV5-4 TGTGCCAGCAGCTTGTGGCAAGATTACAACACTGAAGCTTTCTTT CASSLWQDYNTEAFF
. TRBJ2-2 . TRBV7-2 TGTGCCAGCAGTCTACGGGTGAACACCGGGGAGCTGTTTTTT CASSLRVNTGELFF
TRBD1 TRBJ1-6 once TRBV6-5 TGTGCCAGCAGTGTAGGACAGGGTTTGTCACCCCTCCACTTT CASSVGQGLSPLHF
TRBD2 TRBJ2-3 . TRBV5-4 TGTGCCAGCAGCTTGGGGACTAGCGGGGGGGGCGCAGATACGCAGTATTTT CASSLGTSGGGADTQYF
TRBD1 TRBJ1-1 . TRBV5-1 TGCGCCTGCAGCCCGGTAGCCGGGACAGCTTTCACTGAAGCTTTCTTT CACSPVAGTAFTEAFF
TRBD1 TRBJ2-1 once TRBV10-3 TGTGCCATCAGTGAGACCCTCGGACAGGGCTCCAATGAGCAGTTCTTC CAISETLGQGSNEQFF
. TRBJ1-2 . TRBV6-5 TGTGCCAGCAGTAGATCGACGGGATCAGCCTATGGCTACACCTTC CASSRSTGSAYGYTF
TRBD1 TRBJ1-2 . TRBV27 TGTGCCAGCAGTTTACACCGACAGGGTCATGGCTACACCTTC CASSLHRQGHGYTF
TRBD1 TRBJ1-4 . TRBV7-6 TGTGCCAGCAGCCCACAGGGGACTAATGAAAAACTGTTTTTT CASSPQGTNEKLFF
. TRBJ1-4 few TRBV6-5 TGTGCCAGCAGTTACTCGGTCGCGGGCGAAAAACTGTTTTTT CASSYSVAGEKLFF
. TRBJ2-5 . TRBV5-1 TGCGCCAGCAGCTTGCCCAGGTACTTC CASSLPRYF
. TRBJ1-4 . TRBV5-5 TGTGCCAGCAGCTGGCGGACAGATGAAAAACTGTTTTTT CASSWRTDEKLFF
TRBD2 TRBJ2-3 few TRBV2 TGTGCCAGCAAGCTAGCGGGGGGCACAGATACGCAGTATTTT CASKLAGGTDTQYF
TRBD1 TRBJ1-5 . TRBV9 TGTGCCAGCAGCGGACAGGGGGGCAATCAGCCCCAGCATTTT CASSGQGGNQPQHF
. TRBJ1-2 . TRBV4-1 TGCGCCAGCAGCCAAGATTTTCCGGCAGGGAAAGACTATGGCTACACCTTC CASSQDFPAGKDYGYTF
. TRBJ2-1 . TRBV5-4 TGTGCCAGCAGCTTGACGAGGGGGTTCAGCAATGAGCAGTTCTTC CASSLTRGFSNEQFF
. TRBJ2-1 . TRBV7-7 TGTGCCAGCAGCTTAGGACTACAGGGCCCAGAGTACAATGAGCAGTTCTTC CASSLGLQGPEYNEQFF
. TRBJ2-1 . TRBV11-2 TGTGCCAGCAGCGGAGAGGATGATGAGCAGTTCTTC CASSGEDDEQFF
. TRBJ2-5 . TRBV5-4 TGTGCCAGCAGCTTGTTGGGCAGGGTGGCTGCGGGGCAAGAGACCCAGTACTTC CASSLLGRVAAGQETQYF
. TRBJ2-7 few TRBV11-2 TGTGCCAGCAGCTTAGTACGGGCAGGGTTTAACTACGAGCAGTACTTC CASSLVRAGFNYEQYF
. TRBJ2-2 . TRBV21-1 TGTGCCAGCAGCAAAGAGGAATGGGGGACAGGGGTCACCGGGGAGCTGTTTTTT CASSKEEWGTGVTGELFF
. TRBJ2-6 . TRBV11-2 TGTGCCAGCAGCCCCGGGGGATCTGGGGCCAACGTCCTGACTTTC CASSPGGSGANVLTF
. TRBJ1-6 once TRBV18 TGTGCCAGCTCCCCTTATAATTCACCCCTCCACTTT CASSPYNSPLHF
TRBD2 TRBJ2-7 . TRBV2 TGTGCCAGCAGACCCAACGTGGGGACTAGCGGGAGCTTTGTCTACGAGCAGTACTTC CASRPNVGTSGSFVYEQYF
TRBD1 TRBJ2-6 few TRBV2 TGTGCCAGCAGAGGAGTAGGAGACAGGGCCTCTGGGGCCAACGTCCTGACTTTC CASRGVGDRASGANVLTF
TRBD1 TRBJ1-2 . TRBV25-1 TGTGCCTCCAAGGACAGGGGGCAAGGCTACACCTTC CASKDRGQGYTF
TRBD2 TRBJ2-3 . TRBV19 TGTGCCAGTAGTATCCGGGGACTAGGGACGACCGGGACAGATACGCAGTATTTT CASSIRGLGTTGTDTQYF
. TRBJ1-1 . TRBV28 TGTGCCAGCAGCCTACGGGGGACTGAAGCTTTCTTT CASSLRGTEAFF
. TRBJ2-1 few TRBV15 TGTGCCACCGTGGCAGTCAATGAGCAGTTCTTC CATVAVNEQFF
. TRBJ2-7 . TRBV4-1 TGCGCCAGCAGCCAAGGTGGGAGGCTCGGCTCCTACGAGCAGTACTTC CASSQGGRLGSYEQYF
TRBD1 TRBJ2-7 . TRBV7-9 TGTGCCAGCAGCTTAGCTGGGACAGGGGGTCGGTACGAGCAGTACTTC CASSLAGTGGRYEQYF
TRBD1 TRBJ2-7 . TRBV7-6 TGTGCCAGCAGCTCGGGACAGCCGGGTGAGCAGTACTTC CASSSGQPGEQYF
. TRBJ2-7 . TRBV12-5 TGTGCTAGTGGAGTCCTTGTGGGCCACGGCTACGAGCAGTACTTC CASGVLVGHGYEQYF
. TRBJ1-4 . TRBV20-1 TGCAGTGCCGCGTATAATGAAAAACTGTTTTTT CSAAYNEKLFF
. TRBJ1-1 . TRBV15 TGTGCCACCAGCAGAGAGGGGAGGGGGGTTGAAGCTTTCTTT CATSREGRGVEAFF
TRBD2 TRBJ2-7 . TRBV2 TGTGCCAGCAGGGAGAGTAAAACCCTCAGCGGGGGGACCTACGAGCAGTACTTC CASRESKTLSGGTYEQYF
. TRBJ2-7 . TRBV5-1 TGCGCCAGCAGCTCTGACAGTCTTTCCTACGAGCAGTACTTC CASSSDSLSYEQYF